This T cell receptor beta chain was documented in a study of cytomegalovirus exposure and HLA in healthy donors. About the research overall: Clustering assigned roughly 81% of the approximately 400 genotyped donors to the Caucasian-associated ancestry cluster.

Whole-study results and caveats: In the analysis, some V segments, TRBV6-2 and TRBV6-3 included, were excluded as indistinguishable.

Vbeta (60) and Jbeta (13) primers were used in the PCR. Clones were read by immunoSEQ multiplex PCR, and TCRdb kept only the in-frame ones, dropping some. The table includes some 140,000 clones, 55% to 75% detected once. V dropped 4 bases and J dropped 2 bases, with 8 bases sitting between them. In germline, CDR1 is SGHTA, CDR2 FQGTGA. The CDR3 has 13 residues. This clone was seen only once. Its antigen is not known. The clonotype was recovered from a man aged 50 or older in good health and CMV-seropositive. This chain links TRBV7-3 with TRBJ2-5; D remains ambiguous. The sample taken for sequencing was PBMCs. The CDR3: CASSSTLQETQYF. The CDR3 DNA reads TGTGCCAGCAGCTCGACTCTGCAAGAGACCCAGTACTTC.